These T cell receptor beta chains were read from a single sample in a study of blood T cell repertoires in COVID-19. Libraries were prepared by immunoSEQ multiplex PCR; TCRdb keeps only in-frame clonotypes and omits some of them. The table shows about 120,000 clones, with roughly four fifths occurring only once. Sequencing was carried out using peripheral blood. These receptors were collected from a woman in her fifties or sixties with acute or convalescent COVID-19. Both conserved end residues are part of each CDR3. The D gene is left open where the match is weak. Clone sizes are given selectively: once, few, many, or a class where the clone is expanded.

CDR3aa: CASSADRFSNEQFF; CDR3nt: TGTGCCAGCAGCGCTGACAGGTTTAGCAATGAGCAGTTCTTC; v_gene: TRBV7-3; d_gene: .; abundance: .; j_gene: TRBJ2-1
CDR3aa: CASRVRTGAGELFF; CDR3nt: TGTGCCAGCAGGGTGAGGACAGGAGCCGGGGAGCTGTTTTTT; v_gene: TRBV2; d_gene: TRBD1; abundance: .; j_gene: TRBJ2-2
CDR3aa: CASSLGHTRGNTEAFF; CDR3nt: TGCGCCAGCAGCTTGGGGCATACTCGGGGTAACACTGAAGCTTTCTTT; v_gene: TRBV5-1; d_gene: .; abundance: .; j_gene: TRBJ1-1
CDR3aa: CASRGVTSGTVTDTQYF; CDR3nt: TGCGCCAGCAGAGGAGTGACTAGCGGGACCGTTACAGATACGCAGTATTTT; v_gene: TRBV10-2; d_gene: TRBD2; abundance: .; j_gene: TRBJ2-3
CDR3aa: CASIRGQAYGYTF; CDR3nt: TGTGCCAGCATACGCGGACAGGCCTATGGCTACACCTTC; v_gene: TRBV28; d_gene: TRBD1; abundance: .; j_gene: TRBJ1-2
CDR3aa: CASSYFAETAEQYF; CDR3nt: TGTGCCAGCAGTTACTTCGCGGAGACGGCCGAGCAGTACTTC; v_gene: TRBV6-6; d_gene: .; abundance: .; j_gene: TRBJ2-7
CDR3aa: CASSLAPGDNSPLHF; CDR3nt: TGTGCCAGCAGCTTAGCCCCGGGGGATAATTCACCCCTCCACTTT; v_gene: TRBV11-2; d_gene: .; abundance: once; j_gene: TRBJ1-6
CDR3aa: CASSQSIQKNTEAFF; CDR3nt: TGCGCCAGCAGTCAATCGATACAGAAGAACACTGAAGCTTTCTTT; v_gene: TRBV23-1; d_gene: .; abundance: .; j_gene: TRBJ1-1
CDR3aa: CASSRETSGTSIGELFF; CDR3nt: TGTGCCAGTAGCCGGGAAACTAGCGGGACGTCAATCGGGGAGCTGTTTTTT; v_gene: TRBV19; d_gene: TRBD2; abundance: .; j_gene: TRBJ2-2
CDR3aa: CASSQAPMQPTDTQYF; CDR3nt: TGTGCCAGCAGCCAAGCGCCTATGCAACCCACAGATACGCAGTATTTT; v_gene: TRBV4-2; d_gene: .; abundance: once; j_gene: TRBJ2-3
CDR3aa: CASSLNAGQETQYF; CDR3nt: TGTGCCAGCAGCTTAAACGCGGGACAAGAGACCCAGTACTTC; v_gene: TRBV7-3; d_gene: .; abundance: .; j_gene: TRBJ2-5
CDR3aa: CATSDLTGLEAFF; CDR3nt: TGTGCCACCAGTGATTTGACAGGGTTGGAAGCTTTCTTT; v_gene: TRBV24-1; d_gene: .; abundance: .; j_gene: TRBJ1-1
CDR3aa: CASSQTILRVETQYF; CDR3nt: TGCGCCAGCAGCCAAACTATTCTCAGGGTGGAGACCCAGTACTTC; v_gene: TRBV4-1; d_gene: .; abundance: few; j_gene: TRBJ2-5
CDR3aa: CASTYVGRWYTF; CDR3nt: TGTGCCAGTACTTATGTGGGCCGGTGGTACACCTTC; v_gene: TRBV28; d_gene: .; abundance: few; j_gene: TRBJ1-2
CDR3aa: CASSPTSGRNNEQFF; CDR3nt: TGTGCCAGTAGTCCAACTAGCGGGAGAAACAATGAGCAGTTCTTC; v_gene: TRBV19; d_gene: TRBD2; abundance: once; j_gene: TRBJ2-1
CDR3aa: CASSLPGGTEAFF; CDR3nt: TGTGCCAGCAGTTTACCGGGGGGCACTGAAGCTTTCTTT; v_gene: TRBV28; d_gene: .; abundance: .; j_gene: TRBJ1-1
CDR3aa: CASSDSWGVYGYTF; CDR3nt: TGTGCCAGCAGTGACTCGTGGGGCGTCTATGGCTACACCTTC; v_gene: TRBV6-4; d_gene: .; abundance: .; j_gene: TRBJ1-2
CDR3aa: CAISASQGQVGSPLHF; CDR3nt: TGTGCCATCAGTGCGTCGCAAGGACAGGTTGGCTCACCCCTCCACTTT; v_gene: TRBV10-3; d_gene: TRBD1; abundance: few; j_gene: TRBJ1-6
CDR3aa: CASSGTSEYNEQFF; CDR3nt: TGTGCCAGCTCCGGGACTAGCGAATACAATGAGCAGTTCTTC; v_gene: TRBV18; d_gene: TRBD2; abundance: .; j_gene: TRBJ2-1
CDR3aa: CASNSRARSNYGYTF; CDR3nt: TGTGCCAGCAATAGCAGGGCACGGTCGAACTATGGCTACACCTTC; v_gene: TRBV6-5; d_gene: .; abundance: .; j_gene: TRBJ1-2
CDR3aa: CASSLRDSARTDTQYF; CDR3nt: TGTGCCAGCAGCTTGCGGGACAGCGCCCGCACAGATACGCAGTATTTT; v_gene: TRBV5-4; d_gene: TRBD1; abundance: .; j_gene: TRBJ2-3
CDR3aa: CASSYSSQGGYYEQYF; CDR3nt: TGTGCCAGCAGTTACTCGTCCCAGGGTGGATACTACGAGCAGTACTTC; v_gene: TRBV6-5; d_gene: .; abundance: .; j_gene: TRBJ2-7
CDR3aa: CASSQAQIHNQPQHF; CDR3nt: TGTGCCAGCAGCCAAGCCCAGATCCACAATCAGCCCCAGCATTTT; v_gene: TRBV16; d_gene: .; abundance: .; j_gene: TRBJ1-5
CDR3aa: CASSQDGRGAQHF; CDR3nt: TGTGCCAGCAGCCAAGATGGCAGGGGTGCCCAGCATTTT; v_gene: TRBV3-1/TRBV3-2; d_gene: .; abundance: few; j_gene: TRBJ1-5
CDR3aa: CASSISGTYPPSSYNEQFF; CDR3nt: TGTGCCAGTAGTATAAGCGGGACCTATCCCCCGAGCTCCTACAATGAGCAGTTCTTC; v_gene: TRBV19; d_gene: TRBD2; abundance: .; j_gene: TRBJ2-1
CDR3aa: CASRTGQGNEKLFF; CDR3nt: TGTGCCAGCAGAACGGGACAGGGGAATGAAAAACTGTTTTTT; v_gene: TRBV27; d_gene: TRBD1; abundance: .; j_gene: TRBJ1-4
CDR3aa: CASSGDGSSYEQYF; CDR3nt: TGTGCCAGCAGCGGGGACGGGAGTTCCTACGAGCAGTACTTC; v_gene: TRBV9; d_gene: .; abundance: .; j_gene: TRBJ2-7
CDR3aa: CASSGGASAVGELFF; CDR3nt: TGTGCCAGCAGCGGGGGTGCTAGCGCCGTCGGGGAGCTGTTTTTT; v_gene: TRBV9; d_gene: .; abundance: once; j_gene: TRBJ2-2
CDR3aa: CASSARQSGELFF; CDR3nt: TGTGCCAGCAGTGCCCGACAGTCCGGGGAGCTGTTTTTT; v_gene: TRBV2; d_gene: .; abundance: .; j_gene: TRBJ2-2
CDR3aa: CASSPLAGGYNEQFF; CDR3nt: TGTGCCAGTAGTCCTCTAGCGGGAGGGTACAATGAGCAGTTCTTC; v_gene: TRBV19; d_gene: TRBD2; abundance: .; j_gene: TRBJ2-1
CDR3aa: CASSQGGFEAFF; CDR3nt: TGTGCCAGCAGCCAAGGAGGGTTTGAAGCTTTCTTT; v_gene: TRBV3-1/TRBV3-2; d_gene: .; abundance: .; j_gene: TRBJ1-1
CDR3aa: CASSYLTGADTQYF; CDR3nt: TGTGCCAGCAGTTACCTGACAGGGGCAGATACGCAGTATTTT; v_gene: TRBV6-5; d_gene: TRBD1; abundance: .; j_gene: TRBJ2-3
CDR3aa: CASSSSGLALFF; CDR3nt: TGTGCCAGCAGCTCCTCGGGACTAGCGTTGTTCTTC; v_gene: TRBV9; d_gene: TRBD2; abundance: .; j_gene: TRBJ2-1
CDR3aa: CASIPAGGRISEAFF; CDR3nt: TGTGCCAGTATACCCGCCGGGGGGCGGATTTCTGAAGCTTTCTTT; v_gene: TRBV19; d_gene: .; abundance: .; j_gene: TRBJ1-1
CDR3aa: CASSLLLSGEKLFF; CDR3nt: TGTGCCAGCAGCTTACTTCTATCAGGGGAAAAACTGTTTTTT; v_gene: TRBV7-9; d_gene: .; abundance: once; j_gene: TRBJ1-4
CDR3aa: CATSGKIRDSYNSPLHF; CDR3nt: TGTGCCACCAGCGGCAAGATCAGGGACTCCTATAATTCACCCCTCCACTTT; v_gene: TRBV15; d_gene: .; abundance: once; j_gene: TRBJ1-6
CDR3aa: CASSQDPGEDEKLFF; CDR3nt: TGTGCCAGCAGCCAAGATCCCGGGGAAGATGAAAAACTGTTTTTT; v_gene: TRBV3-1/TRBV3-2; d_gene: .; abundance: .; j_gene: TRBJ1-4
CDR3aa: CASSSTGITEAFF; CDR3nt: TGTGCCAGCAGTTCAACAGGGATAACTGAAGCTTTCTTT; v_gene: TRBV12-3/TRBV12-4; d_gene: .; abundance: .; j_gene: TRBJ1-1
CDR3aa: CASSPRKSAGAGTDTQYF; CDR3nt: TGTGCCAGCAGTCCTAGAAAGTCAGCGGGAGCCGGCACAGATACGCAGTATTTT; v_gene: TRBV27; d_gene: TRBD2; abundance: .; j_gene: TRBJ2-3
CDR3aa: CASSLVGGGNEQFF; CDR3nt: TGTGCCAGCAGTTTGGTTGGGGGCGGCAATGAGCAGTTCTTC; v_gene: TRBV28; d_gene: .; abundance: .; j_gene: TRBJ2-1
CDR3aa: CASSQTGQANYGYTF; CDR3nt: TGCGCCAGCAGCCAAACCGGACAGGCCAACTATGGCTACACCTTC; v_gene: TRBV4-1; d_gene: TRBD1; abundance: .; j_gene: TRBJ1-2
CDR3aa: CATSKLGQGGYTF; CDR3nt: TGTGCCACCTCGAAGCTGGGACAGGGGGGCTACACCTTC; v_gene: TRBV15; d_gene: TRBD1; abundance: .; j_gene: TRBJ1-2
CDR3aa: CASSLGGSGNTIYF; CDR3nt: TGTGCCAGCAGCTTAGGAGGAAGTGGAAACACCATATATTTT; v_gene: TRBV5-5; d_gene: .; abundance: few; j_gene: TRBJ1-3
CDR3aa: CASSDSVNTEAFF; CDR3nt: TGTGCCAGCTCAGACAGTGTGAACACTGAAGCTTTCTTT; v_gene: TRBV18; d_gene: .; abundance: .; j_gene: TRBJ1-1
CDR3aa: CASSQGLSGRKKPGNSPLHF; CDR3nt: TGTGCCAGCAGCCAAGGACTAAGCGGACGTAAAAAGCCGGGGAATTCACCCCTCCACTTT; v_gene: TRBV4-2; d_gene: .; abundance: few; j_gene: TRBJ1-6
CDR3aa: CASSPPTGWEQYF; CDR3nt: TGTGCCAGCAGCCCACCGACAGGGTGGGAGCAGTACTTC; v_gene: TRBV7-9; d_gene: TRBD1; abundance: .; j_gene: TRBJ2-7
CDR3aa: CASSLGVGVPDTQYF; CDR3nt: TGTGCCAGCAGCTTAGGGGTGGGAGTTCCAGATACGCAGTATTTT; v_gene: TRBV11-2; d_gene: .; abundance: .; j_gene: TRBJ2-3
CDR3aa: CASSLDPGSNSPLHF; CDR3nt: TGTGCCAGCAGCTTAGATCCGGGAAGTAATTCACCCCTCCACTTT; v_gene: TRBV11-2; d_gene: .; abundance: few; j_gene: TRBJ1-6
CDR3aa: CASSSGGGYTF; CDR3nt: TGTGCCAGCAGCTCAGGGGGGGGCTACACCTTC; v_gene: TRBV6-5; d_gene: TRBD1; abundance: .; j_gene: TRBJ1-2
CDR3aa: CATSDYPSGRVEQFF; CDR3nt: TGTGCCACCAGTGATTATCCTAGCGGGAGAGTTGAGCAGTTCTTC; v_gene: TRBV24-1; d_gene: TRBD2; abundance: .; j_gene: TRBJ2-1
CDR3aa: CASSFPRSPLHF; CDR3nt: TGTGCCAGCAGTTTTCCGAGGTCACCCCTCCACTTT; v_gene: TRBV28; d_gene: .; abundance: once; j_gene: TRBJ1-6
CDR3aa: CASSGDKNSPLHF; CDR3nt: TGTGCCAGCAGCGGGGACAAAAATTCACCCCTCCACTTT; v_gene: TRBV7-9; d_gene: .; abundance: .; j_gene: TRBJ1-6
CDR3aa: CASSDMDNQPQHF; CDR3nt: TGTGCCAGCAGCGACATGGACAATCAGCCCCAGCATTTT; v_gene: TRBV2; d_gene: .; abundance: few; j_gene: TRBJ1-5
CDR3aa: CAWSVRNRGMEKLFF; CDR3nt: TGTGCCTGGAGTGTACGTAACAGGGGGATGGAAAAACTGTTTTTT; v_gene: TRBV30; d_gene: TRBD1; abundance: .; j_gene: TRBJ1-4
CDR3aa: CASSSIPGQGNYGYTF; CDR3nt: TGTGCCAGCAGCTCAATCCCAGGACAGGGAAACTATGGCTACACCTTC; v_gene: TRBV5-4; d_gene: TRBD1; abundance: .; j_gene: TRBJ1-2
CDR3aa: CASSPSPGYGYTF; CDR3nt: TGTGCCAGTAGTCCCTCGCCGGGCTATGGCTACACCTTC; v_gene: TRBV19; d_gene: .; abundance: few; j_gene: TRBJ1-2